The T cell receptor (beta chain) under discussion was sequenced for a study of shared T cell receptors in the human thymus. The table came from immunoSEQ multiplex PCR; TCRdb's copy has only in-frame clones and leaves some out. This sample yields over 450,000 clones, of which approximately 78% are seen a single time; more than 0.01% belongs to the top ten. CDR3 length: 14 amino acids. Trimming took 7 bases from V and 2 from J; bases not matched to a gene: 10. Germline V gene lookup returns CDR1 GTSNPN and CDR2 SVGIG (reference sequence). The data also belong to a second study, concerning human thymus T cells. From that paper: It was from resections taken during corrective heart surgery that the thymus tissue came. There appeared to be biased usage of V and J genes in thymic and blood repertoires.

V and J are TRBV30 and TRBJ1-2, with 7 bases fitting TRBD1. The clonotype comes from a boy younger than two with a congenital heart defect. The sample was thymocytes. The CDR3 nucleotides read TGTGCCTCCCCGAAGGGGGCCGTGAACTATGGCTACACCTTC. This gives the protein CASPKGAVNYGYTF.